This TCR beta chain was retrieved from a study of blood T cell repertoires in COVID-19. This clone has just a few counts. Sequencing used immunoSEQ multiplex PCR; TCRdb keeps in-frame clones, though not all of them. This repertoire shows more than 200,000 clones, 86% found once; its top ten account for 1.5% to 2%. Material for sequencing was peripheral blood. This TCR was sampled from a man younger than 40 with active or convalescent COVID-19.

This CDR3 is CASSEALGQGRGYTF. CDR3 bases: TGTGCCAGCAGTGAAGCGCTGGGACAGGGTCGGGGCTACACCTTC. This rearrangement joins TRBV6-1 to TRBJ1-2; 9 bases are a match to TRBD1. The germline V gene has CDR1 MNHNS and CDR2 SASEGT. This CDR3 is built from 15 residues. V dropped 0 bases and J dropped 8; count of bases not matched to a gene: 7.